Included here is one T cell receptor beta chain sequence, with context. This clone turned up a few times. What antigen it recognizes has not been identified. Within one base of it there is no much larger clone, and no base qualities were kept. The data stem from a study of beta chain features in type 1 diabetes (dated by TCRdb to between 2018 and 2020). Regarding the study in general: Patients and healthy donors did not differ in mean age, gender distribution, total cell number or subset yield. A total of roughly 110 million sorted cells were examined across all samples, and the number of cells per subset was strongly correlated with RNA yield. In the study, TCRB repertoires of sorted circulating CD4+ T cell subsets from recently diagnosed type 1 diabetes patients were compared with those of matched healthy donors. Whereas all 30 or so donors provided naive and central memory subsets, regulatory and stem cell-like memory subsets were isolated from just 8 patients and roughly 8 healthy donors. The research as a whole found: Naive, central memory and regulatory TCRB repertoires appeared more similar among patients than among healthy donors. Sequencing cDNA rather than genomic DNA could over-represent highly expressing activated cells, although activation and CD3 levels did not differ between groups. HLA sub-analyses involved small numbers of individuals, so any influence of HLA type on TCRB rearrangement remained unresolved. At VDJ recombination sites, type 1 diabetes patients had fewer insertions and more deleted nucleotides, which implies abnormalities in thymic rearrangement. A moderate but significant shortening of TCRB CDR3 length was observed in type 1 diabetes patients in all four CD4+ subsets. Shorter templates might be favored by PCR, yet because patient and control samples were amplified and corrected together, any such skew would affect both groups equally.

The entire amount of isolated RNA was reverse transcribed using the High Capacity cDNA Reverse Transcription Kit, so the sequenced TCRB transcripts were expressed ones. Deep immunoSEQ sequencing was performed on naive, central memory and regulatory T cell samples, with an average of roughly 4 million total reads per sample. Sorted cells were lysed in RLT buffer, and RNA was extracted using DNase-treated RNeasy Micro or Mini kits according to cell number. Each cell subset was processed on its own to prevent cross-contamination, while patient and healthy donor samples were processed together. TCRB sequences were amplified from cDNA with the immunoSEQ multiplex PCR, producing 87-bp fragments spanning the CDR3 region. Amplicons were sequenced on the Illumina HiSeq platform. In the paper's pipeline: PCR bias was corrected computationally using synthetic template baselines, and reads within Hamming distance 2 were collapsed, with unmergeable singletons discarded. Reads were aligned against IMGT to assign V, D and J genes, CDR3 length and insertions or deletions at six rearrangement sites. Within each subset, clonotype counts were normalized to sorted cell number, and only after that were true diversity and Gini coefficients computed with the tcR R package. The overlap coefficient, calculated on TCRB nucleotide sequences, was used to quantify repertoire sharing. Out-of-frame TCRB sequences from naive cells were analyzed as a proxy for the pre-selection repertoire. TCRdb carries this immuneACCESS record with in-frame sequences only. Its versions omit some clonotypes, under half of them owing to an unresolved V gene in the studies checked, with the rest unexplained. V and J calls and clone size are those listed in that table; D and trimming were worked out from the DNA. For this sample the table gives 400,000 to 450,000 clones, of which roughly 14% were detected only once. About 0.034% of the sample is taken by the ten largest.

CDR1 is given as ENHRY and CDR2 as SYGVKD, both from the germline V gene. A distance of 14 bases separates the germline ends of V and J, which lose 5 bases and 2 bases respectively. The CDR3 covers 15 residues, taking in both the cysteine and the phenylalanine. Left in the record is the CDR3 DNA by itself, 45 bases read in frame from the first base. A single peripheral blood draw of roughly 0.11 L on average was collected from each donor into heparinised tubes. A BD FACSAria II was used to sort naive, central memory, regulatory and stem cell-like memory CD4+ T cells with a panel that included CD45RO, CCR7, CD25, CD127, CD95 and CD27. A purity above 98% was achieved for all sorted populations. Right away, PBMCs were isolated by Lymphoprep density gradient centrifugation and were stained directly, with no culture step. So that batch effects would be minimized, each experiment stained and sorted samples in pairs, pairing one healthy donor with one patient.

What was sequenced was naive CD4+ T cells from blood. Interpreted using the paper, the cell subset or site label stands for: true naive CD4+ T cells. The chain is encoded by TRBV10-3 joined to TRBJ2-3, with TRBD2 perhaps the D gene, on 6 matching bases. This TCR came from a man aged 25 to 40 in good health. The DNA reads TGTGCCATCAGTACGGGACTGCAAACCACAGATACGCAGTATTTT. Translation gives CAISTGLQTTDTQYF.